Below are 2 T cell receptor beta chains sequenced from a single sample in a study of OX40 agonist ivuxolimab in advanced cancers. Generated by immunoSEQ multiplex PCR, the TCRdb table keeps only in-frame clones and is missing some. The data contain roughly 75,000 clones, around 87% of them singletons. The sample consisted of CD4+ or CD8+ T cells sorted from blood, taken in a trial of the OX40 agonist ivuxolimab. All receptors derive from an adult with an advanced solid tumor such as melanoma, head and neck, liver or kidney cancer.

The chain has TRBV11-2 and TRBJ2-2; 8 nucleotides match TRBD1. V lost 4 bases and J lost 5; bases outside the gene matches: 6. Germline values: CDR1 SGHAT, CDR2 FQNNGV. The CDR3 runs to 15 residues. CDR3 residues: CASSSGQGKTGELFF. As DNA, the CDR3 is TGTGCCAGCAGCTCCGGACAGGGAAAAACCGGGGAGCTGTTTTTT.

The genes are TRBV6-1 and TRBJ2-7; a weak D match, TRBD2 (6 bases). CDR3 length equals 14 residues. V lost 7 bases and J 3 bases, leaving 16 bases between the germline ends. Germline V CDR1 and CDR2: MNHNS, SASEGT. CDR3 sequence (DNA): TGTGCCAGCACCCAGGGAGGCCTTCTCTACGAGCAGTACTTC. Encoded protein: CASTQGGLLYEQYF.